The 17 T cell receptor beta chains below come from one sample, sequenced in a study of blood T cell repertoires in COVID-19 (dated by TCRdb to the early 2020s). Libraries were constructed by the immunoSEQ multiplex PCR assay. Not all clones reach the TCRdb copy of this immuneACCESS table, which keeps in-frame sequences only. Checked studies attribute under half of the gap to unresolved V genes and leave the rest unexplained. For this sample the table gives around 290,000 clones, of which more than 75% were detected only once. The ten largest clones take up roughly 2% of the sample. The sequencing input was PBMCs or T cells enriched from blood (not recorded which). Receptors originate from a woman aged 55-69 years in a cohort exposed to, infected with or recovered from COVID-19 (not recorded which).

The chain links TRBV28 to TRBJ1-2, with unresolved D. The CDR3 totals 14 residues. CDR1 is MDHEN and CDR2 is SYDVKM in the germline V gene. V lost 0 bases to trimming and J lost 8 bases, with 13 bases between them. Here the CDR3 reads CASSLWKEGSGYTF. The CDR3 DNA reads as TGTGCCAGCAGTTTATGGAAGGAAGGTAGCGGCTACACCTTC.

The genes are TRBV28 and TRBJ2-7; the match to TRBD1 covers 9 bases. Germline CDR1 and CDR2: MDHEN and SYDVKM. The CDR3 is 12 residues long. V shed 5 bases, J shed 7 bases, and the junction held 3 bases outside the gene matches. The CDR3 spells CASSGGTGEQYF. The CDR3 nucleotides read TGTGCCAGCAGTGGGGGGACAGGGGAGCAGTACTTC.

J is TRBJ2-3 and V is TRBV5-1; tentatively, D is TRBD2 (6 bases). This CDR3 has 17 residues. The V and J ends lost 5 bases and 9 bases respectively, with 28 bases between them. Germline assignment: CDR1 SGHRS and CDR2 YFSETQ. The CDR3 here is CASRSTSGLLVGSTQYF. CDR3 nucleotides: TGCGCCAGCAGGTCCACGTCGGGACTCCTCGTGGGGTCAACGCAGTATTTT.

The chain links TRBV7-8 to TRBJ2-3; 9 positions agree with TRBD1. Per germline, CDR1 SGHVS and CDR2 FQNEAQ. J lost 0 bases, V lost 4 bases, and 5 bases had no gene match. This CDR3 region has 16 residues. The CDR3 DNA reads as TGTGCCAGCAGCTACCGGGACAGGGTCAGCACAGATACGCAGTATTTT. Translated, it gives CASSYRDRVSTDTQYF.

V is TRBV6-5 and J is TRBJ1-5; 7 bases fit TRBD1. The germline gives CDR1 MNHEY, CDR2 SVGAGI. Losses at the gene ends were 2 bases for V and 5 bases for J; bases not matched to a gene: 6. This CDR3 comprises 15 residues. The CDR3 bases are TGTGCCAGCAGTTACCACGGGCAGGGGGATCAGCCCCAGCATTTT. Translation gives CASSYHGQGDQPQHF.

J is TRBJ2-7 and V is TRBV5-6; D uncertain. V lost 4 bases, J lost 0 bases, and 8 bases lay in between. CDR3 length equals 13 residues. CDR1 is SGHDT and CDR2 is YYEEEE in the germline V gene. The CDR3 protein is CASSHKPSYEQYF. CDR3 sequence (DNA): TGTGCCAGCAGCCACAAACCCTCCTACGAGCAGTACTTC.

This clone was detected only once. V gene TRBV6-2 or TRBV6-3 combines with J gene TRBJ1-6; 7 positions match TRBD1. CDR1 is MNHEY, CDR2 SVGEGT, per germline. Losses at the gene ends were 5 bases for V and 8 bases for J; bases not matched to a gene: 9. This CDR3 spans 15 amino acids. CDR3 protein: CASSPRDRAYSPLHF. In nucleotides, the CDR3 is TGTGCCAGCAGTCCCCGGGACAGAGCCTATTCACCCCTCCACTTT.

This clone was observed once. The chain recombines TRBV28 with TRBJ2-2; 10 bases align to TRBD1. The germline gives CDR1 MDHEN, CDR2 SYDVKM. J gave up 1 base and V 6 bases, and 2 bases lay outside the gene matches. The CDR3 is 15 residues long. The CDR3 DNA reads as TGTGCCAGCAGATGGGACAGGGGGAACACCGGGGAGCTGTTTTTT. Encoded protein: CASRWDRGNTGELFF.

The V call is TRBV2, the J call TRBJ2-3; maybe TRBD2 (5 bases). CDR1 is SNHLY, CDR2 FYNNEI, per germline. Trimming left V 4 bases short and J 1 base short, with 9 bases between. The CDR3 sequence is 14 residues long. DNA for the CDR3: TGTGCCAGCAGTGCCGGGATAGGCACAGATACGCAGTATTTT. This encodes CASSAGIGTDTQYF.

The chain couples TRBV27 to TRBJ1-6, with D perhaps TRBD1 (5 bases). The V and J ends lost 6 bases and 10 bases respectively, with 16 bases between them. Germline V CDR1 and CDR2: MNHEY, SMNVEV (reference sequence). The CDR3 is 14 residues long. As DNA, the CDR3 is TGTGCCAGCAGGGTGTCAGGGAATCAATCACCCCTCCACTTT. Protein product: CASRVSGNQSPLHF.

The V call is TRBV9, the J call TRBJ2-7; D perhaps matches TRBD2 (5 bases). V was clipped by 4 bases and J by 5 bases, with 7 bases between them. Per germline, CDR1 SGDLS and CDR2 YYNGEE. This CDR3 region has 11 residues. CDR3 nucleotides: TGTGCCAGCAGCTCGACTAACGAGCAGTACTTC. This gives the protein CASSSTNEQYF.

The V and J genes are TRBV7-9 and TRBJ1-1; 8 positions match TRBD1. V was clipped by 4 bases and J by 4 bases; unmatched bases: 5. The CDR3 has 14 amino acids. Germline V gene sequence: CDR1 SEHNR, CDR2 FQNEAQ (reference sequence). CDR3 nucleotides: TGTGCCAGCAGCTCCACAGGGGGAGGCACTGAAGCTTTCTTT. Translation gives CASSSTGGGTEAFF.

V gene TRBV5-3 combines with J gene TRBJ2-2, with TRBD2 matching 10 bases. TRBV5-3 is treated as an ORF (open reading frame) with a function not yet certain. The CDR3 runs 16 residues. The V segment lost 4 bases and the J segment 4 bases; nucleotides outside the gene matches: 7. CDR3 DNA: TGTGCCAGAAGCCCGCTAGCGGGAGCGAGCACCGGGGAGCTGTTTTTT. Protein product: CARSPLAGASTGELFF.

This clone was seen more than once but under ten times. This sequence joins TRBV19 and TRBJ2-2; D is undetermined. The CDR3 loop spans 15 amino acids. V was trimmed by 7 bases and J by 6 bases, leaving 18 bases between them. The germline gives CDR1 LNHDA, CDR2 SQIVND (reference sequence). The CDR3 reads CASKEFETEAGELFF. The CDR3 DNA reads TGTGCCAGTAAGGAGTTCGAGACCGAGGCCGGGGAGCTGTTTTTT.

The chain carries TRBV6-2 or TRBV6-3 and TRBJ2-5; 9 bases are shared with TRBD2. The junction had 0 bases not matched to a gene; V was cut back by 0 bases and J by 1 base. CDR1 MNHEY and CDR2 SVGEGT come from the germline V gene. The CDR3 is 15 amino acids. CDR3 bases: TGTGCCAGCAGTTACTCTAGCGGGGGCCAAGAGACCCAGTACTTC. This codes for CASSYSSGGQETQYF.

The rearrangement links TRBV14 to TRBJ2-3; TRBD2 matches at 8 bases. The germline V gene encodes CDR1 SGHDN and CDR2 FVKESK. The CDR3 runs to 17 residues. With 1 base clipped from V and 3 bases from J, the junction kept 9 bases outside the gene matches. CDR3 nucleotide sequence: TGTGCCAGCAGCCAAGCTGGCAGCGGGAGTTGGACAGATACGCAGTATTTT. Its protein is CASSQAGSGSWTDTQYF.

The chain is built from TRBV4-1 and TRBJ2-4; D unclear. Trimming pared 1 base from V and 4 bases from J, leaving 11 bases between. Germline V gene lookup returns CDR1 MGHRA and CDR2 YSYEKL. The CDR3 is 15 amino acids. This CDR3 reads CASSQGGSSKNIQYF. The DNA for the CDR3 is TGCGCCAGCAGCCAAGGAGGCAGCTCAAAAAACATTCAGTACTTC.